The 13 T cell receptor beta chains below all came from one sample that was sequenced in a study of CD8+CD57+ T cells in acquired aplastic anemia. According to the study, genomic DNA was the template for TCR beta VDJ and CDR3 profiling. TCRdb reanalysed the reads using MiXCR and keeps one entry per CDR3 protein. The data contain roughly 63,000 distinct CDR3 sequences, 45% to 60% of them singletons. Sequencing was done on a sample of sorted CD4+, CD8+, or CD8+CD57+ T cells (not recorded which) from PBMCs. The receptor source for this set is a human donor in good health, serving as a control.

As to this clonotype: A much larger clonotype is one base distant, so this may be a read error. J is TRBJ2-5 and V is TRBV2; D possibly corresponds to TRBD2 (5 bases). Germline V gives CDR1 SNHLY, CDR2 FYNNEI. The CDR3 is 15 amino acids. Trimming removed 2 bases from V and 1 base from J, with 11 bases in between. Here the CDR3 DNA reads TGTGCCAGCAGTGAATGGGAGCGATCCCAAGAGACCCAGTACTTC. Translating gives CASSEWERSQETQYF. The whole variable domain, remainder taken from reference TRBV2 and TRBJ2-5, is EPEVTQTPSHQVTQMGQEVILRCVPISNHLYFYWYRQILGQKVEFLVSFYNNEISEKSEIFDDQFSVERPDGSNFTLKIRSTKLEDSAMYFCASSEWERSQETQYFGPGTRLLVL.

In this sample, this clonotype turned up a few times. V is TRBV29-1 and J is TRBJ2-7, with a possible D match to TRBD1 (6 bases). The CDR3 covers 12 residues. V was clipped by 3 bases and J by 5 bases, with 11 bases between them. CDR1 SQVTM and CDR2 ANQGSEA come from the germline V gene. The CDR3 DNA sequence: TGCAGCGTTGAGACAGGCGCGGACGAGCAGTACTTC. This sequence encodes CSVETGADEQYF.

This clonotype occurred once. This chain uses TRBV24-1 with TRBJ2-1; D not resolved. The CDR3 is 15 amino acids. Germline V gene lookup returns CDR1 KGHDR and CDR2 SFDVKD. V shed 11 bases and J shed 0 bases, with 16 bases lying between them. The CDR3 sequence: CASRELFNSYNEQFF. The CDR3 DNA sequence: TGTGCCAGCCGCGAATTGTTTAACTCCTACAATGAGCAGTTCTTC.

This clonotype was seen only a few times. This chain connects TRBV7-9 to TRBJ1-1; TRBD1 is a possible D gene (6 bases). V was pared by 1 base and J by 4 bases, with 7 bases between. The CDR3 is 13 residues long. Germline CDR1 and CDR2: SEHNR and FQNEAQ (reference sequence). The CDR3, as DNA: TGTGCCAGCAGCTTAGAGGGGGGCACTGAAGCTTTCTTT. It is translated as CASSLEGGTEAFF.

The sample holds one count of this clonotype. V gene TRBV7-3 combines with J gene TRBJ2-7, with D possibly matching TRBD2 (6 bases). The CDR3 runs 16 residues. Germline CDR1 reads SGHTA; CDR2 reads FQGTGA. V was cut by 3 bases and J by 2 bases, with 17 bases left in between. In nucleotides, the CDR3 is TGTGCCAGCAGCTTGGGCGGGACCTCATTAGCCTACGAGCAGTACTTC. The encoded protein is CASSLGGTSLAYEQYF.

Remarks on this clonotype: One end of the junction is discordant with germline, which a read error may explain. J is TRBJ2-5 and V is TRBV7-9; D gene ambiguous. Germline values: CDR1 SEHNR, CDR2 FQNEAQ (reference sequence). The CDR3 is 13 residues long. The CDR3 loop is CASGLALQETQYF. As DNA, the CDR3 is TGTGCCAGCGGCTTAGCTCTTCAAGAGACCCAGTACTTC.

V gene TRBV7-9 combines with J gene TRBJ1-1, with a possible D match to TRBD1 (5 bases). Trimming left V 3 bases short and J 6 bases short, with 11 bases between. The length of the CDR3 is 13 residues. The germline CDR1 and CDR2 sequences are SEHNR and FQNEAQ (reference sequence). The CDR3 sequence is CASSLSGGPEAFF. CDR3 coding DNA: TGTGCCAGCAGCTTGTCTGGGGGTCCTGAAGCTTTCTTT.

This clonotype was counted ten times or more. The rearrangement joins TRBV15 to TRBJ1-4; perhaps TRBD1 as D (6 bases). V was clipped by 7 bases and J by 1 base, with 25 bases between them. Germline V gene lookup returns CDR1 LNHNV and CDR2 YYDKDF (reference sequence). The CDR3 totals 19 residues. The CDR3 region is CATNNLRDTKTGTNEKLFF. The CDR3 DNA sequence: TGTGCCACCAACAACCTCCGGGACACAAAAACCGGAACTAATGAAAAACTGTTTTTT.

This sequence joins TRBV20-1 and TRBJ2-5; D is possibly TRBD1 (7 bases). Trimming left V 5 bases short and J 5 bases short, with 15 bases between. The CDR3 covers 13 residues. Germline values: CDR1 DFQATT, CDR2 SNEGSKA (reference sequence). This CDR3 reads CSARPGGKETQYF. The CDR3 DNA reads TGCAGTGCTCGTCCAGGGGGGAAGGAGACCCAGTACTTC.

CDR3 sequence reads: CASSLASSAGLENIQYF. The CDR3 DNA follows: TGTGCCAGCAGCTTAGCGTCCTCGGCGGGGTTAGAAAACATTCAGTACTTC. The genes are TRBV7-2 and TRBJ2-4, with D perhaps matching TRBD2 (6 bases). The CDR3 covers 17 residues. With 0 bases removed from V and 5 bases from J, the gap between germline ends came to 17 bases. Germline-derived CDR1 and CDR2 are SGHTA and FQGNSA.

The chain links TRBV11-1 to TRBJ2-5; TRBD2 aligns across 12 bases. This CDR3 has 17 amino acids. CDR1 and CDR2 (germline): SGHAT, FQDESV (reference sequence). V lost 3 bases and J lost 5; bases outside the gene matches: 10. In DNA form, the CDR3 reads TGTGCCAGCAGCTTCGGGCTAGCGGGAGGGCGCGGCGAGACCCAGTACTTC. This codes for CASSFGLAGGRGETQYF.

This clonotype is deemed medium-sized. The chain carries TRBV24-1 and TRBJ2-5; 11 bases fit TRBD1. The CDR3 extends over 16 amino acids. J gave up 5 bases and V 2 bases, and 6 bases lay outside the gene matches. The germline gives CDR1 KGHDR, CDR2 SFDVKD. The DNA of the CDR3 is TGTGCCACCAGTGATTGGGACAGGGGGGCTACGGAGACCCAGTACTTC. It codes for CATSDWDRGATETQYF.

The chain employs TRBV11-2 and TRBJ1-6, with 7 bases lining up with TRBD1. Germline V gives CDR1 SGHAT, CDR2 FQNNGV. Unmatched junction bases numbered 7, after V lost 5 bases and J lost 3 bases. The CDR3 spans 16 residues. The CDR3 region is CASSPQTGNYNSPLHF. CDR3 coding DNA: TGTGCCAGCAGCCCGCAGACAGGGAACTATAATTCACCCCTCCACTTT.